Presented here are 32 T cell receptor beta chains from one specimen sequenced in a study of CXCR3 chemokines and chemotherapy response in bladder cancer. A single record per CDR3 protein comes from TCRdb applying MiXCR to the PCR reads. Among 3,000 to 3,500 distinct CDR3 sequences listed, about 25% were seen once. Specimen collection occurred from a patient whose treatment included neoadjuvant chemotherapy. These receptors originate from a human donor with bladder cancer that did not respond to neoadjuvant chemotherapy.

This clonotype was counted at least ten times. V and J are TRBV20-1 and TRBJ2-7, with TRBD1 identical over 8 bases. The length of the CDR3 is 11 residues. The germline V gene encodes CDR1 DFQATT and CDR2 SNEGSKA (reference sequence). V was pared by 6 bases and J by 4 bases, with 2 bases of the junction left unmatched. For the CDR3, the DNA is TGCAGTGCCAGGACAGGGTACGAGCAGTACTTC. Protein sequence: CSARTGYEQYF.

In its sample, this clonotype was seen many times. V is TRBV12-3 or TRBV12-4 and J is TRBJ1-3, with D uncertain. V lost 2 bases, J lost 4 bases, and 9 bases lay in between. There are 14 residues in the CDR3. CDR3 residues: CASSLTELGNTIYF. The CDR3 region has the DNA TGTGCCAGCAGTTTAACGGAGCTCGGAAACACCATATATTTT.

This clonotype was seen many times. The CDR3 DNA follows: TGTGCCAGCAGTGCCGTTACGGGAGATACGCAGTATTTT. Amino acid sequence: CASSAVTGDTQYF. This chain links TRBV6-5 with TRBJ2-3; D is unclear. The CDR3 has 13 residues. CDR1 is MNHEY, CDR2 SVGAGI, per germline. V gave up 5 bases and J gave up 5 bases, with 11 bases separating them.

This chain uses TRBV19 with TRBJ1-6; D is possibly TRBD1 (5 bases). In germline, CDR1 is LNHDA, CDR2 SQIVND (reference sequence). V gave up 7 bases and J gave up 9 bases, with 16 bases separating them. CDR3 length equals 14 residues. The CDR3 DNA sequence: TGTGCCAGTACTTCCGGTCAGGGCTTTTCACCCCTCCACTTT. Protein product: CASTSGQGFSPLHF.

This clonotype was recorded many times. The CDR3 loop is CASRHATGLGTEAFF. CDR3 coding DNA: TGTGCCAGCAGACATGCAACAGGGTTGGGGACTGAAGCTTTCTTT. This rearrangement joins TRBV7-9 to TRBJ1-1; a possible D gene is TRBD1 (6 bases). Germline V gives CDR1 SEHNR, CDR2 FQNEAQ (reference sequence). This CDR3 has 15 residues. V was clipped by 6 bases and J by 5 bases, with 19 bases between them.

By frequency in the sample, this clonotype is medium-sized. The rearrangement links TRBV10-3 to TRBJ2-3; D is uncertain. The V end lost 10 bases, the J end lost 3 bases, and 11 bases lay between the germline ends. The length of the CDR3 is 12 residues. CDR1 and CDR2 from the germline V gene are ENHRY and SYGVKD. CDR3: CATSLRTDTQYF. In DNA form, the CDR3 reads TGTGCCACCAGCCTACGTACAGATACGCAGTATTTT.

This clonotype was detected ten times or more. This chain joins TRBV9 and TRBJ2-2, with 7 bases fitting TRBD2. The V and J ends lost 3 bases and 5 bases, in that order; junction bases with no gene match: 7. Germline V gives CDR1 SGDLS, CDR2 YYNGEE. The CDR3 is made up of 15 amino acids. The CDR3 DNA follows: TGTGCCAGCAGCGAGGCAGCGGGGCCTACCGGGGAGCTGTTTTTT. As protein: CASSEAAGPTGELFF.

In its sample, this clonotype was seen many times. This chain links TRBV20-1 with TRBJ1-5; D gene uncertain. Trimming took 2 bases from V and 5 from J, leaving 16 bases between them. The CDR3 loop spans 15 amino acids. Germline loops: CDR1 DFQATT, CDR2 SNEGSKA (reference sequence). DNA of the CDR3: TGCAGTGCTAGACCACCAGGTATTACCCATCAGCCCCAGCATTTT. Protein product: CSARPPGITHQPQHF.

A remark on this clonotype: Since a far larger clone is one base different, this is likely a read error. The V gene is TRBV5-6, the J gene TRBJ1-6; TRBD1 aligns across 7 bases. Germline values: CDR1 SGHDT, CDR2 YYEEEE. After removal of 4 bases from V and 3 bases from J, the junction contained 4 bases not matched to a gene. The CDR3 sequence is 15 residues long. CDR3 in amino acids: CASSGDRVYNSPLHF. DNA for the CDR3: TGTGCCAGCAGCGGCGACAGGGTCTATAATTCACCCCTCCACTTT.

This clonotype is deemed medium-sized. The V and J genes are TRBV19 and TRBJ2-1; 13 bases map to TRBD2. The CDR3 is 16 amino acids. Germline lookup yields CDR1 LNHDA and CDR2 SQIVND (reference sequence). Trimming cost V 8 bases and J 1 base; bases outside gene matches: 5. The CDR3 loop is CASSGLAGFSYNEQFF. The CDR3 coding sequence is TGTGCCAGTTCGGGACTAGCGGGGTTTTCCTACAATGAGCAGTTCTTC.

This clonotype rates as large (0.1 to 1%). The CDR3 loop reads CASSYRTEVFF. CDR3 sequence (DNA): TGTGCCAGCAGTTACCGCACGGAGGTGTTCTTC. The chain uses TRBV6-2 or TRBV6-3 and TRBJ2-1; tentatively, D is TRBD2 (5 bases). Germline-derived CDR1 and CDR2 are MNHEY and SVGEGT. The CDR3 extends over 11 amino acids. V dropped 2 bases and J dropped 15 bases, with 11 bases sitting between them.

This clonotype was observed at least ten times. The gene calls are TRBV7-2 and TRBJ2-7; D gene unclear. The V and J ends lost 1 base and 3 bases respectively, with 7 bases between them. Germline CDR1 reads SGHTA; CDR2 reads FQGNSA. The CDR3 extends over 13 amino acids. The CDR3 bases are TGTGCCAGCAGCTTAGGGCACCTCTACGAGCAGTACTTC. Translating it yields CASSLGHLYEQYF.

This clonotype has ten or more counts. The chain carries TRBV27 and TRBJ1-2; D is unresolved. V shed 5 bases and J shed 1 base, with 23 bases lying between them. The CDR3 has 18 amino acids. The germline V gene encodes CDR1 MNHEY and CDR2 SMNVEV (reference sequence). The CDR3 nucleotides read TGTGCCAGCAGTGGCCCGCCCGGATTGGGGTTGGGTAACTATGGCTACACCTTC. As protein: CASSGPPGLGLGNYGYTF.

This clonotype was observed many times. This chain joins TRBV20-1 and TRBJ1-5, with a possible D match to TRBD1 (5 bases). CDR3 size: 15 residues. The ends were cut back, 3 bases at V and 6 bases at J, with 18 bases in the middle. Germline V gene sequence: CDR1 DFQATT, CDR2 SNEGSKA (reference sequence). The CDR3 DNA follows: TGCAGTGCTAGTGATGACAGTGAGGCTACTCAGCCCCAGCATTTT. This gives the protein CSASDDSEATQPQHF.

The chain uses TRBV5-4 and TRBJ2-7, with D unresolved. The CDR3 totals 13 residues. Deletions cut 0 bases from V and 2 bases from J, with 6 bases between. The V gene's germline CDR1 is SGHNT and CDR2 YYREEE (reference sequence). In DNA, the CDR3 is TGTGCCAGCAGCTTGGGGGTTGCCTACGAGCAGTACTTC. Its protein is CASSLGVAYEQYF.

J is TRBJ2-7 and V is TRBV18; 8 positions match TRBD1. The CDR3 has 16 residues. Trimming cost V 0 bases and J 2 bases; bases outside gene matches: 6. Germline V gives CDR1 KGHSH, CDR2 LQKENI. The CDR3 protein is CASSPPTGDGTYEQYF. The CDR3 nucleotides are TGTGCCAGCTCACCACCGACAGGGGACGGGACCTACGAGCAGTACTTC.

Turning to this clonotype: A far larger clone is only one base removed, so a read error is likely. The CDR3 DNA sequence: TGTGCCAGCAGTTTTCAGGGCGGTTCACCCCTCCACTTT. Its translation is CASSFQGGSPLHF. The chain uses TRBV27 and TRBJ1-6, with D maybe TRBD1 (5 bases). This CDR3 region has 13 residues. Germline V gives CDR1 MNHEY, CDR2 SMNVEV (reference sequence). Deletions cut 3 bases from V and 9 bases from J, with 9 bases between.

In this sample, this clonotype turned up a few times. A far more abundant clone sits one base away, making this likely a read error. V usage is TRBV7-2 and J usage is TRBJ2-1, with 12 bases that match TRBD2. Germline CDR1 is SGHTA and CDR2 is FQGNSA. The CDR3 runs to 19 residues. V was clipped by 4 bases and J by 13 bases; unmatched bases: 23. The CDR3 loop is CASSSGILAGGRGGETQFF. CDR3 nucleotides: TGTGCCAGCAGCTCAGGGATACTAGCGGGGGGAAGAGGCGGAGAGACCCAGTTCTTC.

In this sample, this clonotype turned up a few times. CDR3 loop: CASRPGLGGSPLHF. DNA for the CDR3: TGTGCCAGCAGACCGGGACTGGGCGGTTCACCCCTCCACTTT. The chain links TRBV2 to TRBJ1-6; D possibly corresponds to TRBD1 (5 bases). This CDR3 has 14 amino acids. Germline V gene sequence: CDR1 SNHLY, CDR2 FYNNEI. V lost 6 bases, J lost 9 bases, and 15 bases lay in between. Full variable domain (remainder filled in from reference TRBV2 and TRBJ1-6): EPEVTQTPSHQVTQMGQEVILRCVPISNHLYFYWYRQILGQKVEFLVSFYNNEISEKSEIFDDQFSVERPDGSNFTLKIRSTKLEDSAMYFCASRPGLGGSPLHFGNGTRLTVT.

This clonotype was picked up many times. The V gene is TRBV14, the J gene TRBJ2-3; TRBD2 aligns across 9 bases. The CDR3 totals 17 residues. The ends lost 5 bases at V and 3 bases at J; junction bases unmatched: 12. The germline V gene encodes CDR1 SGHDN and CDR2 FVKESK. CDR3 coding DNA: TGTGCCAGCAGCAAAATAAGTAGCGGGGGAATTACAGATACGCAGTATTTT. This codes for CASSKISSGGITDTQYF. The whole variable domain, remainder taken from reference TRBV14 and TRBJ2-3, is EAGVTQFPSHSVIEKGQTVTLRCDPISGHDNLYWYRRVMGKEIKFLLHFVKESKQDESGMPNNRFLAERTGGTYSTLKVQPAELEDSGVYFCASSKISSGGITDTQYFGPGTRLTVL.

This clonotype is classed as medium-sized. The DNA for the CDR3 is TGTGCCAGCAGCTTAGGGAGAGTCGGCACTGAAGCTTTCTTT. Amino acids: CASSLGRVGTEAFF. This rearrangement joins TRBV13 to TRBJ1-1; no reliable D call. The CDR3 has 14 residues. The V and J ends lost 0 bases and 4 bases respectively, with 9 bases between them. Germline V lookup: CDR1 PRHDT, CDR2 FYEKMQ (reference sequence).

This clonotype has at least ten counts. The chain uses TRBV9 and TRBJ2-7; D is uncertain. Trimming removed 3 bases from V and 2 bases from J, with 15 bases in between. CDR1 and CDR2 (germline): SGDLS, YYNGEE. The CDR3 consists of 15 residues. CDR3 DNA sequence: TGTGCCAGCAGCGCCCAGTCCGGGCCAACCTACGAGCAGTACTTC. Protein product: CASSAQSGPTYEQYF.

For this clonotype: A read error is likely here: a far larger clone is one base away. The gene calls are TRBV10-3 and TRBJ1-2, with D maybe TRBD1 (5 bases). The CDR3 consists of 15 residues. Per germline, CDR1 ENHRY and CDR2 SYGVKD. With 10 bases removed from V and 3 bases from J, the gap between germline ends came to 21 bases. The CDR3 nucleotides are TGTGCCAGCAGACCTGGCGGGGGGAAAGACTATGGCTACACCTTC. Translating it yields CASRPGGGKDYGYTF.

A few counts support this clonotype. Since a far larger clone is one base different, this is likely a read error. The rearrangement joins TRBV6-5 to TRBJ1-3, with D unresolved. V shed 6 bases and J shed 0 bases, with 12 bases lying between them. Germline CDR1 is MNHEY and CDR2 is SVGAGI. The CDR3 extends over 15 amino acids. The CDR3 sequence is CASSPAIVSGNTIYF. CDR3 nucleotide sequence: TGTGCCAGCAGCCCAGCCATAGTCTCTGGAAACACCATATATTTT.

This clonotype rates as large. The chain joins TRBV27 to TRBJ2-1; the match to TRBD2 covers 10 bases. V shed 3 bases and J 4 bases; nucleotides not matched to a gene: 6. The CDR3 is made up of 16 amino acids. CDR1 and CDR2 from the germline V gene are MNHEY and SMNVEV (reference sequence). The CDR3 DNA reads TGTGCCAGCAGTTTTATCCATAGCGGGGGGTACAATGAGCAGTTCTTC. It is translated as CASSFIHSGGYNEQFF.

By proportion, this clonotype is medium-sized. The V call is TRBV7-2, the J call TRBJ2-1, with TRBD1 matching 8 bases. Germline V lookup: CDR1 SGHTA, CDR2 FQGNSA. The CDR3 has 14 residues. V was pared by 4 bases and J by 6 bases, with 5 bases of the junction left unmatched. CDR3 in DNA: TGTGCCAGCAGCTCGACAGGGGCTGGCAATGAGCAGTTCTTC. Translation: CASSSTGAGNEQFF.

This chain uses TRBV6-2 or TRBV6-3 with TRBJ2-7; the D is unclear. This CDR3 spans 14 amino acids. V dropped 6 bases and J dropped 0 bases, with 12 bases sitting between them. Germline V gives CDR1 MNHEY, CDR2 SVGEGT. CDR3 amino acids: CASRDPGGSYEQYF. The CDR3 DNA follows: TGTGCCAGCAGGGACCCGGGTGGCTCCTACGAGCAGTACTTC.

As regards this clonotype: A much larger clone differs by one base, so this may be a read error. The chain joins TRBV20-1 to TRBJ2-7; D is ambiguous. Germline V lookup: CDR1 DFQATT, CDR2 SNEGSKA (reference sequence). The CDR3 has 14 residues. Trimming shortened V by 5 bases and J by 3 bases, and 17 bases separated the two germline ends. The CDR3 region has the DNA TGCAGTGCTCTAAGTTTCATTAAGGGCTACGAGCAGTACTTC. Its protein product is CSALSFIKGYEQYF.

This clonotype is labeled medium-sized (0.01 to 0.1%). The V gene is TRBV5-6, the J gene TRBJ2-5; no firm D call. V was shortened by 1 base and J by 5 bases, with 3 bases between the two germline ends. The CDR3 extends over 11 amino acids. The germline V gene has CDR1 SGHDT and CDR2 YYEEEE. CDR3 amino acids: CASSLSETQYF. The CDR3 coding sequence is TGTGCCAGCAGCTTGTCGGAGACCCAGTACTTC.

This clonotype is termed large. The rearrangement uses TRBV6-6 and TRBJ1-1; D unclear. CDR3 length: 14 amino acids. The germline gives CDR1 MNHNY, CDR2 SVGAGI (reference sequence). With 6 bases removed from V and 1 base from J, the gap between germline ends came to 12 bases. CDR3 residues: CASSMSQANTEAFF. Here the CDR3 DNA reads TGTGCCAGCAGCATGTCGCAGGCGAACACTGAAGCTTTCTTT.

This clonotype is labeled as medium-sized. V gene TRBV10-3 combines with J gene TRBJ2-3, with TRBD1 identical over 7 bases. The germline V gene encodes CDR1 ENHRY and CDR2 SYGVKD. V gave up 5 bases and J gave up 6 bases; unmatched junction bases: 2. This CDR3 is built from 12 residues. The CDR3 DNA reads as TGTGCCATCAGTTCACAGGGGGATACGCAGTATTTT. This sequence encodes CAISSQGDTQYF.

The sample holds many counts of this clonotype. Here the CDR3 DNA reads TGTGCCAGCAGCTTAGAACCGACAGGGAATCAAGCTTTCTTT. Translated, it gives CASSLEPTGNQAFF. The chain recombines TRBV11-2 with TRBJ1-1, with TRBD1 identical over 7 bases. Per the germline V gene, CDR1 is SGHAT and CDR2 is FQNNGV. This CDR3 comprises 14 residues. The junction had 7 bases not matched to a gene; V was cut back by 0 bases and J by 9 bases.